Listed here is a single T cell receptor (beta chain). The data belong to a study of somatic mutations in cytotoxic T cells in rheumatoid arthritis. Sequencing was performed with immunoSEQ multiplex PCR; in TCRdb, only in-frame clones are kept and a portion is missing. This table holds 20,000 or so clones, over 75% found once. The source material was CD8+ T cells sorted from blood. The sequence came from a woman aged 45-65 years in good health.

The CDR3 loop is CASSLRGNTIYF. The CDR3 DNA follows: TGTGCCAGCAGCCTTCGTGGAAACACCATATATTTT. The chain links TRBV28 to TRBJ1-3; D is unresolved. CDR3 length: 12 amino acids. V dropped 6 bases and J dropped 3 bases, with 6 bases sitting between them. Germline loops: CDR1 MDHEN, CDR2 SYDVKM.